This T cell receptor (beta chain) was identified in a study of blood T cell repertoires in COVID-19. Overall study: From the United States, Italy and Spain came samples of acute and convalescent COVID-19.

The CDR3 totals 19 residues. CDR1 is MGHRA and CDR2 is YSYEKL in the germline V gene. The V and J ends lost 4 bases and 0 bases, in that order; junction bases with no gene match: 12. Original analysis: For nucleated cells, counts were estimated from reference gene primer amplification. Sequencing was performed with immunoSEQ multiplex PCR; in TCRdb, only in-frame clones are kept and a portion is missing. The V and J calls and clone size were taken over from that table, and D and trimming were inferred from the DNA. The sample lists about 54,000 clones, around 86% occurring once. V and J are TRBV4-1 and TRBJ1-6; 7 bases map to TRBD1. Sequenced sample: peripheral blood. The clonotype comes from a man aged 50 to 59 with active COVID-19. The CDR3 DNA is TGCGCCAGCAGCCCTTCTCGGTCAGGGGGGAGCTCCTATAATTCACCCCTCCACTTT. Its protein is CASSPSRSGGSSYNSPLHF.